This TCR beta chain stems from a study of cytotoxic CD8 clonotypes in ibrutinib-treated CLL. Investigators sourced 1.5 to 2.5 micrograms of genomic DNA from cryopreserved PBMCs for TCR beta libraries. This CDR3 contains 12 residues. Assay used: immunoSEQ multiplex PCR; TCRdb lists only in-frame clones, some missing. This repertoire shows 25,000 to 30,000 clones, approximately 57% found once; its top ten account for approximately 5%. This clonotype was obtained from a human donor with chronic lymphocytic leukemia. The specimen was PBMCs, collected before ibrutinib treatment. This chain links TRBV21-1 with TRBJ1-1; the table's D call of TRBD1 was not tested on the DNA. TRBV21-1 is a pseudogene. The CDR3 reads CASSSEYTEAFF. The CDR3 DNA is TGTGCCAGCAGCTCAGAATACACTGAAGCTTTCTTT.